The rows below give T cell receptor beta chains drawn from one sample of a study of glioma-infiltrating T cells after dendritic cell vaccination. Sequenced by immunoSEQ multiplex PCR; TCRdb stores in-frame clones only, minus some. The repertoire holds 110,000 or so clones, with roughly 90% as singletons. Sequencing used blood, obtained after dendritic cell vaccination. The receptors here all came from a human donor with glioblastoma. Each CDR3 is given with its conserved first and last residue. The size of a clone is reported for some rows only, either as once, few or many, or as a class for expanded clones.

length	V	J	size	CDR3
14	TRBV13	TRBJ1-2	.	CASSPGDRAGGYTF
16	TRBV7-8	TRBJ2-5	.	CASSLNIQGAGETQYF
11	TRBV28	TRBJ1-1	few	CASSLSREAFF
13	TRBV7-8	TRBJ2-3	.	CASSWRQIDTQYF
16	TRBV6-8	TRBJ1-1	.	CASSYSYGGVNTEAFF
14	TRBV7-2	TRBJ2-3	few	CASSLAGSTDTQYF
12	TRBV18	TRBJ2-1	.	CASSPQEGEQFF
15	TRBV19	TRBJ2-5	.	CASSRGLPGKETQYF
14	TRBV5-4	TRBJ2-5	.	CASRFTGGPETQYF
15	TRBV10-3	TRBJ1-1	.	CAISEFQGGGTEAFF
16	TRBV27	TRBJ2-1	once	CASSLYSGGAGNEQFF
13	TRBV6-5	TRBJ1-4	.	CASRRQGNEKLFF
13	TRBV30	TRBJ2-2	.	CAWSRWFAGELFF
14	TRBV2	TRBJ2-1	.	CATSSSGRYNEQFF
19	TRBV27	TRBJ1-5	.	CASSSVFLDIGRGNQPQHF
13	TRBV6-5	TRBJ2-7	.	CASSDPQGNKQYF